Each of the 26 T cell receptor beta chains below was sequenced from the same sample in a study of GPR56 and killer-like receptors on CD4 memory cells. Cells were FACS-enriched into one of five CD4+ populations defined by killer cell lectin-like receptor and GPR56 expression. One entry per CDR3 protein, without DNA, is what TCRdb gives after re-calling the reads. This table holds about 1,400 distinct CDR3 sequences. Sequencing input: memory CD4+ T cells from blood. The source is a human donor in good health.

The chain couples TRBV10-3 to TRBJ2-3; TCRdb's D gene call, TRBD1, goes unchecked for lack of DNA. Germline assignment: CDR1 ENHRY and CDR2 SYGVKD. The CDR3 has 18 amino acids. CDR3 region: CAISESTRGGGGTDTQYF.

The rearrangement links TRBV11-2 to TRBJ1-4; the TRBD1 assignment by TCRdb is unverifiable without DNA. The CDR3 length is 14 residues. The germline V gene has CDR1 SGHAT and CDR2 FQNNGV. The CDR3 protein is CASSFGGQSEKLFF.

Its frequency marks this clonotype as medium-sized. The V and J genes are TRBV11-1 and TRBJ2-3. CDR3 size: 12 residues. Per the germline V gene, CDR1 is SGHAT and CDR2 is FQDESV (reference sequence). Here the CDR3 reads CASSVSTDTQYF.

The rearrangement joins TRBV6-2 or TRBV6-3 to TRBJ1-2; TCRdb reports TRBD1, a call that lacks DNA to check it against. The CDR3 spans 13 residues. CDR1 is MNHEY, CDR2 SVGEGT, per germline. The CDR3 spells CASRLAGESGYTF.

By frequency, this clonotype is medium-sized. The CDR3 protein is CASSLGTGGVMYGYTF. V and J are TRBV11-3 and TRBJ1-2; the D call of TRBD1 rests on TCRdb alone, since no DNA is present to check it. CDR3 size: 16 residues. The germline V gene encodes CDR1 SGHNT and CDR2 YENEEA.

Judged by frequency, this clonotype is medium-sized. The V call is TRBV14, the J call TRBJ2-2; absent DNA, TCRdb's TRBD1 call cannot be checked. The CDR3 length is 13 residues. Germline V gene data show CDR1 as SGHDN and CDR2 as FVKESK. This CDR3 is CASSQHTGRELFF.

The chain recombines TRBV7-2 with TRBJ2-1; TCRdb calls TRBD1, which cannot be checked without DNA. Germline CDR1 and CDR2: SGHTA and FQGNSA. CDR3 length: 15 residues. Here the CDR3 reads CASSLARVGMGVTFF.

Frequency places this clonotype as medium-sized. This sequence joins TRBV18 and TRBJ2-1; TCRdb gives TRBD2 as the D gene, but with no DNA this cannot be confirmed. Germline CDR1 is KGHSH and CDR2 is LQKENI. This CDR3 has 16 residues. The CDR3 loop is CASSPGLAGNYNEQFF.

This rearrangement joins TRBV11-2 to TRBJ2-3; TCRdb's D gene call, TRBD1, goes unchecked for lack of DNA. The CDR3 is made up of 19 amino acids. Germline values: CDR1 SGHAT, CDR2 FQNNGV. CDR3 in amino acids: CASSLAAAGAKYSTDTQYF.

Judged by frequency, this clonotype is large. The chain uses TRBV10-3 and TRBJ2-6. This CDR3 comprises 14 residues. The germline V gene has CDR1 ENHRY and CDR2 SYGVKD. The CDR3 loop is CAISDPSQANVLTF.

Measured by frequency, this clonotype is medium-sized (0.01 to 0.1%). The CDR3 is CSVVSGGAFETQYF. The chain joins TRBV29-1 to TRBJ2-5; TCRdb returns TRBD2, unconfirmable since there is no DNA. CDR1 is SQVTM and CDR2 is ANQGSEA in the germline V gene. This CDR3 has 14 amino acids.

V gene TRBV2 combines with J gene TRBJ2-7; TCRdb lists TRBD2, though no DNA is available to test this call. Germline loops: CDR1 SNHLY, CDR2 FYNNEI. CDR3 length equals 15 residues. CDR3 amino acids: CASSEAGLPTYEQYF. The full variable domain, rest sourced from reference TRBV2 and TRBJ2-7, is EPEVTQTPSHQVTQMGQEVILRCVPISNHLYFYWYRQILGQKVEFLVSFYNNEISEKSEIFDDQFSVERPDGSNFTLKIRSTKLEDSAMYFCASSEAGLPTYEQYFGPGTRLTVT.

V is TRBV7-3 and J is TRBJ2-3; lacking DNA, the TRBD2 call made by TCRdb goes unchecked. The V gene's germline CDR1 is SGHTA and CDR2 FQGTGA. CDR3 length: 16 amino acids. CDR3 sequence: CASSLLGLAGRDTQYF.

This clonotype is identified as medium-sized from frequency. The genes are TRBV7-2 and TRBJ2-7; with no DNA, the TCRdb D assignment of TRBD1 cannot be verified. Germline CDR1 and CDR2: SGHTA and FQGNSA. The CDR3 has 15 residues. Here the CDR3 reads CASRWGTGVGYEQYF.

This clonotype shows up as large by frequency. The chain has TRBV6-1 and TRBJ2-4; with no DNA, the TCRdb D assignment of TRBD1 cannot be verified. From germline, CDR1 is MNHNS and CDR2 SASEGT. The CDR3 is 13 amino acids. CDR3 amino acids: CASSITGENIQYF.

The chain combines TRBV18 with TRBJ2-7; TCRdb designates TRBD1, a call that cannot be tested without DNA. The CDR3 sequence is 19 residues long. Germline CDR1 KGHSH, CDR2 LQKENI. CDR3 region: CASSPPFYIGQGGLGEQYF.

According to its frequency, this clonotype is medium-sized. This chain connects TRBV10-1 to TRBJ1-5; lacking DNA, the TRBD1 call made by TCRdb goes unchecked. The CDR3 has 17 amino acids. CDR1 is WNHNN, CDR2 SYGVQD, per germline (reference sequence). The CDR3 reads CASSEPQTGFRNQPQHF.

This clonotype is labeled medium-sized based on frequency. This rearrangement joins TRBV12-3 or TRBV12-4 to TRBJ2-1; without DNA, the TCRdb call of TRBD1 cannot be checked. This CDR3 is built from 17 residues. CDR3 in amino acids: CASSRHSGTGRYNEQFF.

The chain couples TRBV20-1 to TRBJ1-2; TCRdb designates TRBD1, a call that cannot be tested without DNA. Per germline, CDR1 DFQATT and CDR2 SNEGSKA (reference sequence). This CDR3 has 14 amino acids. CDR3 amino acids: CSAGTGVDGYGYTF.

Judged by frequency, this clonotype is medium-sized. The genes are TRBV11-3 and TRBJ2-5. From germline, CDR1 is SGHNT and CDR2 YENEEA. The CDR3 sequence is 14 residues long. The CDR3: CASSLAVVSQTQYF.

Judged by frequency, this clonotype is large (0.1 to 1%). The chain couples TRBV19 to TRBJ2-1; TCRdb outputs TRBD2, but without DNA this stays unchecked. Germline loops: CDR1 LNHDA, CDR2 SQIVND (reference sequence). The CDR3 consists of 16 residues. CDR3 in amino acids: CASSTPGLAGINEQFF.

This clonotype registers large by frequency. The J gene is TRBJ1-6, the V gene TRBV7-9; TCRdb picks TRBD1, but there is no DNA to check that call. The CDR3 runs to 13 residues. The germline CDR1 and CDR2 sequences are SEHNR and FQNEAQ (reference sequence). The CDR3: CASSLGARSPLHF. Looking up the rest from reference TRBV7-9 and TRBJ1-6 gives the full variable domain: DTGVSQNPRHKITKRGQNVTFRCDPISEHNRLYWYRQTLGQGPEFLTYFQNEAQLEKSRLLSDRFSAERPKGSFSTLEIQRTEQGDSAMYLCASSLGARSPLHFGNGTRLTVT.

This clonotype ranks as large in terms of frequency. The rearrangement uses TRBV6-5 and TRBJ1-2; TCRdb returns TRBD1, unconfirmable since there is no DNA. The CDR3 sequence is 16 residues long. In germline, CDR1 is MNHEY, CDR2 SVGAGI. The CDR3 loop is CASSYRTGTYPSGYTF.

This clonotype is deemed medium-sized by its frequency. This sequence joins TRBV7-3 and TRBJ1-2. Germline values: CDR1 SGHTA, CDR2 FQGTGA. The CDR3 totals 13 residues. The chain's CDR3 is CASSITANYGYTF.

Frequency places this clonotype as medium-sized. The V gene is TRBV19, the J gene TRBJ1-6; TCRdb's D call, TRBD1, is unchecked because there is no DNA. The germline CDR1 and CDR2 sequences are LNHDA and SQIVND (reference sequence). The CDR3 totals 15 residues. CDR3 loop: CASRTTGTGNSPLHF.

This clonotype is labeled large (0.1 to 1%) based on frequency. This chain uses TRBV7-2 with TRBJ2-3; the TCRdb call, TRBD2, lacks DNA for checking. Germline lookup yields CDR1 SGHTA and CDR2 FQGNSA. This CDR3 has 16 residues. The CDR3 sequence is CASSSRAAMSTDTQYF.